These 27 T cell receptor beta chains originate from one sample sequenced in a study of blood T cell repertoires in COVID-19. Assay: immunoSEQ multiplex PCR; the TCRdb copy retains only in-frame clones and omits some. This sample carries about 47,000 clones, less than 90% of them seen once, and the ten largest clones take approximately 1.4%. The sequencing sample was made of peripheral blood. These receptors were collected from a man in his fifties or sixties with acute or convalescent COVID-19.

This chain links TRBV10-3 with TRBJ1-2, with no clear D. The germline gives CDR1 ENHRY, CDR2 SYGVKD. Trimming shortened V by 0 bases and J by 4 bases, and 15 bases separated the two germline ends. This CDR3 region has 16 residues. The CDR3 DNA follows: TGTGCCATCAGTGAGTCGAGGACTCAGGTCCCCTATGGCTACACCTTC. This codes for CAISESRTQVPYGYTF.

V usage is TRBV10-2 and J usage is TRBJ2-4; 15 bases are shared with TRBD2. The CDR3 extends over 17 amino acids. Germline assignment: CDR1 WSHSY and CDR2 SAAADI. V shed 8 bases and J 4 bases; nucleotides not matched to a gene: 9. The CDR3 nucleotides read TGCGCCAGCGCCGGGACTAGCGGGGGGATAGGGAAAAACATTCAGTACTTC. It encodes CASAGTSGGIGKNIQYF.

The DNA of the CDR3 is TGTGCCAGCAGCTTAAGAGTAGGAGCAGCCGGGGAGCTGTTTTTT. The encoded protein is CASSLRVGAAGELFF. This chain uses TRBV11-2 with TRBJ2-2; no definite D call. V lost 2 bases to trimming and J lost 6 bases, with 13 bases between them. CDR1 and CDR2 (germline): SGHAT, FQNNGV. The CDR3 is made up of 15 amino acids.

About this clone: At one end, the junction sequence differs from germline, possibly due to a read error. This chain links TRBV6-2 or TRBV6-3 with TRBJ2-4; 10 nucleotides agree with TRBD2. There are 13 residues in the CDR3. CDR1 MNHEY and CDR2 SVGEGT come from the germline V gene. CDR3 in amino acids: CASSADLAGAPDF. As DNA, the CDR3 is TGTGCCAGCAGTGCCGATCTAGCGGGGGCCCCGGACTTC.

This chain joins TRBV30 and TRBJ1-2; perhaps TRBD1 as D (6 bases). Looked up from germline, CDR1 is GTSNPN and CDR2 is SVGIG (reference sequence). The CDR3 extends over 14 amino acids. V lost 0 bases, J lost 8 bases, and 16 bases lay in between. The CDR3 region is CAWSVQGRGVGYTF. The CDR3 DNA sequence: TGTGCCTGGAGTGTACAAGGCAGGGGTGTCGGCTACACCTTC.

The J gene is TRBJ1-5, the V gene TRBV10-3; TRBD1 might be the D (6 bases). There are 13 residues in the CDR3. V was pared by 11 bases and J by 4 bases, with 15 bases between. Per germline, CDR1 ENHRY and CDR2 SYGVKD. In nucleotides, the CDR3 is TGTGCCGTCTCCGGGGGGGCGAATCAGCCCCAGCATTTT. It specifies CAVSGGANQPQHF.

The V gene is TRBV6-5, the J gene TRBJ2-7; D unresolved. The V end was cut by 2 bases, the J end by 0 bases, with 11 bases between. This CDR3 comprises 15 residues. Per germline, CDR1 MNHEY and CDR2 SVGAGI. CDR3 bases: TGTGCCAGCAGTTACAGAGGTCGCGTCTCCTACGAGCAGTACTTC. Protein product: CASSYRGRVSYEQYF.

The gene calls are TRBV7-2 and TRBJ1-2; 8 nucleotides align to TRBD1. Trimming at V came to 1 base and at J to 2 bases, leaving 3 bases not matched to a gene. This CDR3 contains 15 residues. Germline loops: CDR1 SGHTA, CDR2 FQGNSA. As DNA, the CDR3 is TGTGCCAGCAGCTTAGGTGGGACAGGAAACTATGGCTACACCTTC. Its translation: CASSLGGTGNYGYTF.

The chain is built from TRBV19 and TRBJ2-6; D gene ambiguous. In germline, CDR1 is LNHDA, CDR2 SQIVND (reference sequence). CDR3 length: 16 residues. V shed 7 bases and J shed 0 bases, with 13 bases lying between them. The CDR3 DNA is TGTGCCAGTAATTCTCCAGGTTACTCTGGGGCCAACGTCCTGACTTTC. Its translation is CASNSPGYSGANVLTF.

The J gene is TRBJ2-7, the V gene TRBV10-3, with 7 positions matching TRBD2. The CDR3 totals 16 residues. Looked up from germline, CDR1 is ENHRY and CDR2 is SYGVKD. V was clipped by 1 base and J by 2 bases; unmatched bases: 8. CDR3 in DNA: TGTGCCATCAGTGAGTTAACTAGCGCTAAGCCCTACGAGCAGTACTTC. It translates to CAISELTSAKPYEQYF.

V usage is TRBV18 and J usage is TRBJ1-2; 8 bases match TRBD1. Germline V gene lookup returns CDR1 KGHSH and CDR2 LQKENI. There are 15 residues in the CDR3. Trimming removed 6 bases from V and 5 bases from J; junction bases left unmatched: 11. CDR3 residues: CASSPSVTGEYGYTF. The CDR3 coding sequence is TGTGCCAGCTCCCCTTCGGTGACAGGGGAGTATGGCTACACCTTC.

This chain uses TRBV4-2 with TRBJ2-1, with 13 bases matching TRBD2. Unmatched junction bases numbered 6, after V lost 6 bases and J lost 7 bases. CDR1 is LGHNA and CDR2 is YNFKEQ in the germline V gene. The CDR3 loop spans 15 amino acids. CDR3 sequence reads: CASSPGTSGINEQFF. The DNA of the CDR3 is TGTGCCAGCAGTCCCGGGACTAGCGGGATTAATGAGCAGTTCTTC.

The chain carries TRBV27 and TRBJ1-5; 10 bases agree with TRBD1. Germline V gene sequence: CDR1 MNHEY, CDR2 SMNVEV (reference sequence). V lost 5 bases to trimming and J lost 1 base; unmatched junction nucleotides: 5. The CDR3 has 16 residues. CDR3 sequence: CASSRGQGTSNQPQHF. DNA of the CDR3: TGTGCCAGCAGTCGGGGACAGGGGACAAGCAATCAGCCCCAGCATTTT.

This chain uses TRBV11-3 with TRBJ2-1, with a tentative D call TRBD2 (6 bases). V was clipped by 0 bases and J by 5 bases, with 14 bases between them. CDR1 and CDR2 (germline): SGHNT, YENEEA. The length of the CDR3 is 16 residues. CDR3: CASSLDRGTGNNEQFF. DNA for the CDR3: TGTGCCAGCAGCTTAGATCGGGGGACGGGAAACAATGAGCAGTTCTTC.

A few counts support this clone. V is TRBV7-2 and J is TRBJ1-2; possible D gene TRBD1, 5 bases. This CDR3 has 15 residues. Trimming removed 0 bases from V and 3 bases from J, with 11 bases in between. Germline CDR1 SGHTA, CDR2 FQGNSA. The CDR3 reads CASSLASGMDYGYTF. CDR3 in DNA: TGTGCCAGCAGCTTAGCGTCAGGGATGGACTATGGCTACACCTTC. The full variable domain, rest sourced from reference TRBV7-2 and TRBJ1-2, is GAGVSQSPSNKVTEKGKDVELRCDPISGHTALYWYRQSLGQGLEFLIYFQGNSAPDKSGLPSDRFSAERTGGSVSTLTIQRTQQEDSAVYLCASSLASGMDYGYTFGSGTRLTVV.

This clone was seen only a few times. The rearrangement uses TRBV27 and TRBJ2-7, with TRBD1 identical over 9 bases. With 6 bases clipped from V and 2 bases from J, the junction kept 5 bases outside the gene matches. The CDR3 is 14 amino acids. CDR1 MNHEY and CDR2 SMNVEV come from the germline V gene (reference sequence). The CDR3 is CASSRDRAAYEQYF. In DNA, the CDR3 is TGTGCCAGCAGCCGGGACAGGGCAGCCTACGAGCAGTACTTC.

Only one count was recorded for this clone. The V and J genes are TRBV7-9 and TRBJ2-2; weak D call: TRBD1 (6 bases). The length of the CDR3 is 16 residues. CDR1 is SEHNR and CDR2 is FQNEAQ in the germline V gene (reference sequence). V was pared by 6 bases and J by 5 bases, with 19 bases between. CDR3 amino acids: CASSLTGMRGTGELFF. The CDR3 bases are TGTGCCAGCAGTCTAACAGGGATGAGGGGAACCGGGGAGCTGTTTTTT. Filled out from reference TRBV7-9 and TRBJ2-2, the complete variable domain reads DTGVSQNPRHKITKRGQNVTFRCDPISEHNRLYWYRQTLGQGPEFLTYFQNEAQLEKSRLLSDRFSAERPKGSFSTLEIQRTEQGDSAMYLCASSLTGMRGTGELFFGEGSRLTVL.

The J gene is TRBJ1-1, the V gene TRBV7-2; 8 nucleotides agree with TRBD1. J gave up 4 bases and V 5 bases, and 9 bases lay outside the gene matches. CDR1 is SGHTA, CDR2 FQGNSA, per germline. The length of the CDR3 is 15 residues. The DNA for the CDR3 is TGTGCCAGCAGCCCCCCCGGGACAGGTCGCACTGAAGCTTTCTTT. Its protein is CASSPPGTGRTEAFF.

The CDR3 is CASSPLGQNTGELFF. CDR3 DNA: TGCGCCAGCAGCCCCTTGGGACAGAACACCGGGGAGCTGTTTTTT. The chain recombines TRBV5-1 with TRBJ2-2; D is perhaps TRBD1 (6 bases). The length of the CDR3 is 15 residues. Germline values: CDR1 SGHRS, CDR2 YFSETQ. V lost 4 bases and J lost 1, with 11 bases in between. The full variable domain, completed using reference TRBV5-1 and TRBJ2-2, is KAGVTQTPRYLIKTRGQQVTLSCSPISGHRSVSWYQQTPGQGLQFLFEYFSETQRNKGNFPGRFSGRQFSNSRSEMNVSTLELGDSALYLCASSPLGQNTGELFFGEGSRLTVL.

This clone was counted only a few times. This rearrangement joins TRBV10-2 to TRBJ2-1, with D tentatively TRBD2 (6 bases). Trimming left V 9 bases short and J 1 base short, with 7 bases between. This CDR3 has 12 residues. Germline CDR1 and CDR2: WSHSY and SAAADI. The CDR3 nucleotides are TGCGCCAGTGGGACTTCCTACAATGAGCAGTTCTTC. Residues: CASGTSYNEQFF.

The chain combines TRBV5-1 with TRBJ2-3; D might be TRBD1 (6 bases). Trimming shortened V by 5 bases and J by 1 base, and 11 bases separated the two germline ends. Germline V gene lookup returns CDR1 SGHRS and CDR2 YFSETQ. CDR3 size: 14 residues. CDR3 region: CASRGAPGTDTQYF. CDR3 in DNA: TGCGCCAGCAGGGGGGCGCCCGGCACAGATACGCAGTATTTT.

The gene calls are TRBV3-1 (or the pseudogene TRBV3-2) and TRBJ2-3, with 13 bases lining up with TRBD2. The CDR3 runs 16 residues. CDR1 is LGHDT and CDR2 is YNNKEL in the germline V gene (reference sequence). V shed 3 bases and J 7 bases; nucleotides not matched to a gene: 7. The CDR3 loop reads CASSHQLAGGLHTQYF. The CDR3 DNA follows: TGTGCCAGCAGCCACCAACTAGCGGGAGGGCTGCATACGCAGTATTTT.

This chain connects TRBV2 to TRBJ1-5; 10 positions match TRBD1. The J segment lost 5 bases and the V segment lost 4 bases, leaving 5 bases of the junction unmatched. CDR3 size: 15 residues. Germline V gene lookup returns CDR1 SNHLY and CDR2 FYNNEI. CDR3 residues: CASSGGQGVYQPQHF. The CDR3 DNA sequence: TGTGCCAGCAGTGGTGGACAGGGGGTATATCAGCCCCAGCATTTT. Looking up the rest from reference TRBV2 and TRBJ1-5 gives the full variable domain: EPEVTQTPSHQVTQMGQEVILRCVPISNHLYFYWYRQILGQKVEFLVSFYNNEISEKSEIFDDQFSVERPDGSNFTLKIRSTKLEDSAMYFCASSGGQGVYQPQHFGDGTRLSIL.

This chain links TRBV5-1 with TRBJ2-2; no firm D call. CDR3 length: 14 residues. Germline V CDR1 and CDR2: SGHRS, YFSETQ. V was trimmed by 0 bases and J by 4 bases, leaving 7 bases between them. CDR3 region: CASSLAQATGELFF. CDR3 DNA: TGCGCCAGCAGCTTGGCCCAGGCCACCGGGGAGCTGTTTTTT.

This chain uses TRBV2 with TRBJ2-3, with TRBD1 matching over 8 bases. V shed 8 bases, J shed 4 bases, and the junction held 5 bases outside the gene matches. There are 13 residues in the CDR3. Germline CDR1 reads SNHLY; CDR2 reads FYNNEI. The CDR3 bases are TGTGCCAGCCGGACAGGGAGAGCAGATACGCAGTATTTT. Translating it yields CASRTGRADTQYF.

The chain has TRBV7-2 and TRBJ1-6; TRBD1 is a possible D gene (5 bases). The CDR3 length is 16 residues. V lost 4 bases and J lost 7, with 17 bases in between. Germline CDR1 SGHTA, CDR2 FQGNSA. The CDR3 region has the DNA TGTGCCAGCAGCTCTATACCCCAGGGTGGGAATTCACCCCTCCACTTT. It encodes CASSSIPQGGNSPLHF. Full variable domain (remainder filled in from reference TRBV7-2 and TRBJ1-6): GAGVSQSPSNKVTEKGKDVELRCDPISGHTALYWYRQSLGQGLEFLIYFQGNSAPDKSGLPSDRFSAERTGGSVSTLTIQRTQQEDSAVYLCASSSIPQGGNSPLHFGNGTRLTVT.

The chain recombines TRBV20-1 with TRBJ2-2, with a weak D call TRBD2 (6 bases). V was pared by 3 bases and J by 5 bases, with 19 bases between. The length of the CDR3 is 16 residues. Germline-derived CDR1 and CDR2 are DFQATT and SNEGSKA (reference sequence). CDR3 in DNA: TGCAGTGCTAGTTCGCCCGGGACTTTTTTGACCGGGGAGCTGTTTTTT. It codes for CSASSPGTFLTGELFF.